These 4 T cell receptor beta chains were all obtained from the same sample, sequenced in a study of T cells in Graves' hyperthyroidism and ophthalmopathy. Regions amplified from RNA transcripts were the TCR beta CDR3 regions. The HTBI primer set served for first-round RT-PCR of the TCR CDR3. One entry per CDR3 protein results from TCRdb running MiXCR on the multiplex PCR reads. The sample holds approximately 570,000 distinct CDR3 sequences, around 20% seen once. Sequenced input: blood. These receptors were collected from a man in his forties with Graves' ophthalmopathy.

This clonotype was counted a few times. V gene TRBV5-5 combines with J gene TRBJ2-4; 12 bases are a match to TRBD1. Looked up from germline, CDR1 is SGHKS and CDR2 is YYEKEE (reference sequence). This CDR3 is built from 16 residues. V shed 7 bases, J shed 7 bases, and the junction held 12 bases outside the gene matches. The CDR3 reads CASWGGQGARRNIQYF. In DNA, the CDR3 is TGTGCCAGCTGGGGGGGACAGGGGGCGCGGAGGAACATTCAGTACTTC.

This clonotype appeared many times. The chain is built from TRBV2 and TRBJ2-5; D is tentatively TRBD1 or TRBD2 (6 bases each). CDR1 and CDR2 (germline): SNHLY, FYNNEI. V lost 8 bases and J lost 2, with 21 bases in between. CDR3 size: 16 residues. CDR3 DNA sequence: TGTGCCAGCGGGGGGCGTAGGGATAAGGCTCAAGAGACCCAGTACTTC. It yields the protein CASGGRRDKAQETQYF.

The sample holds many counts of this clonotype. V and J are TRBV7-3 and TRBJ2-3; tentatively, D is TRBD1 or TRBD2 (5 bases each). Germline loops: CDR1 SGHTA, CDR2 FQGTGA. Trimming shortened V by 5 bases and J by 1 base, and 13 bases separated the two germline ends. CDR3 length: 15 residues. The CDR3 loop reads CASSPARGRTDTQYF. The CDR3 bases are TGTGCCAGCAGCCCGGCCCGGGGCCGCACAGATACGCAGTATTTT.

V is TRBV11-3 and J is TRBJ2-1; TRBD2 matches 14 bases. This CDR3 is built from 19 residues. The trim removed 4 bases at V and 8 bases at J, leaving 16 bases unmatched. The V gene's germline CDR1 is SGHNT and CDR2 YENEEA. CDR3 protein: CASSSANTGTSGRGHEQFF. The CDR3 DNA follows: TGTGCCAGCAGCTCCGCGAATACCGGGACTAGCGGGAGAGGGCATGAGCAGTTCTTC.